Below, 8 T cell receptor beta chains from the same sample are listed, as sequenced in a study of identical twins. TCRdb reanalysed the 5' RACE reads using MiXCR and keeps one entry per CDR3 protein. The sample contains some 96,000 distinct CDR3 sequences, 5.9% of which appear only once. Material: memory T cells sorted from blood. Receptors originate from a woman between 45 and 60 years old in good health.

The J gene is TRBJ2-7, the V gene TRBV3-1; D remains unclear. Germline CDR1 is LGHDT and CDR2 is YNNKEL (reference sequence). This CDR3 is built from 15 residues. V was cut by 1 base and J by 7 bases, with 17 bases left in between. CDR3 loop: CASSQGALSSGEQYF. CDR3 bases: TGTGCCAGCAGCCAAGGTGCCTTGTCCTCCGGGGAGCAGTACTTC.

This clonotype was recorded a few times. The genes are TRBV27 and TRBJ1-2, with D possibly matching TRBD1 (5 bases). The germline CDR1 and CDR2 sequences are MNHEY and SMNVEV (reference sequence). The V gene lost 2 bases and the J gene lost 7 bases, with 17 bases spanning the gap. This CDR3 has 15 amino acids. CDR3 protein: CASSLVGGVVGGYTF. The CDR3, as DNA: TGTGCCAGCAGTTTAGTCGGGGGAGTTGTCGGTGGCTACACCTTC.

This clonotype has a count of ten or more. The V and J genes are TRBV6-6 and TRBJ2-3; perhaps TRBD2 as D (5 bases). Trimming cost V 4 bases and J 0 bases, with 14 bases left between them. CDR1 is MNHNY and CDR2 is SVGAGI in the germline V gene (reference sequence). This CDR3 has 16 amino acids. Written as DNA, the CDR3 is TGTGCCAGCAGTTCAGGACTGGAAACTAGCACAGATACGCAGTATTTT. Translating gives CASSSGLETSTDTQYF.

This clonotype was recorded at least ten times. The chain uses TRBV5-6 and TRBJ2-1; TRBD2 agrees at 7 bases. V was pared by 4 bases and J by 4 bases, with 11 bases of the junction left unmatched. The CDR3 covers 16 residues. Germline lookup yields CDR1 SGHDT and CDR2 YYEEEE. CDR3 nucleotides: TGTGCCAGCAGCCCGACTACGGGAGGCGGGTACAATGAGCAGTTCTTC. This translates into CASSPTTGGGYNEQFF.

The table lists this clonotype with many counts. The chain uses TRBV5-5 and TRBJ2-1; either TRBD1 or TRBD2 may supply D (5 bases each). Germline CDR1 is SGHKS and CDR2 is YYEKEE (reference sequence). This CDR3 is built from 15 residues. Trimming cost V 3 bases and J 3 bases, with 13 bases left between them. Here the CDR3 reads CASSSSGGFYNEQFF. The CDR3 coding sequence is TGTGCCAGCAGCTCTAGTGGGGGTTTCTACAATGAGCAGTTCTTC.

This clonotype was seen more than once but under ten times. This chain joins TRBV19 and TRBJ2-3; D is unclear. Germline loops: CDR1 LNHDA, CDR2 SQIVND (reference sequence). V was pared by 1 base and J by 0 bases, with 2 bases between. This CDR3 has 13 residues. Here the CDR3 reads CASSIGSTDTQYF. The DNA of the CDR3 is TGTGCCAGTAGTATAGGGAGCACAGATACGCAGTATTTT.

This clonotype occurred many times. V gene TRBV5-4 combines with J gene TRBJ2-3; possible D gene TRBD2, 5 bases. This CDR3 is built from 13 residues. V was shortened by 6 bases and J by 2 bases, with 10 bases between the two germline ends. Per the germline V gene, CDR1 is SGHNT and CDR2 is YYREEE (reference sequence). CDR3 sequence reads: CASTGNFTDTQYF. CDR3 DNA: TGTGCCAGCACGGGGAACTTCACAGATACGCAGTATTTT. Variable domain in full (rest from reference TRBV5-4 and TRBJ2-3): ETGVTQSPTHLIKTRGQQVTLRCSSQSGHNTVSWYQQALGQGPQFIFQYYREEENGRGNFPPRFSGLQFPNYSSELNVNALELDDSALYLCASTGNFTDTQYFGPGTRLTVL.

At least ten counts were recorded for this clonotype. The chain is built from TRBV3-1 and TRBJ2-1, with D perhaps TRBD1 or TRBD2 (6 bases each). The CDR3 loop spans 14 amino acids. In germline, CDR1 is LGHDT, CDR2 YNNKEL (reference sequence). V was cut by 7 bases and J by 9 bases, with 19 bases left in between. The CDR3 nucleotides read TGTGCCAGCACTAGGGGGGCGCTTATGGGTGAGCAGTTCTTC. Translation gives CASTRGALMGEQFF.